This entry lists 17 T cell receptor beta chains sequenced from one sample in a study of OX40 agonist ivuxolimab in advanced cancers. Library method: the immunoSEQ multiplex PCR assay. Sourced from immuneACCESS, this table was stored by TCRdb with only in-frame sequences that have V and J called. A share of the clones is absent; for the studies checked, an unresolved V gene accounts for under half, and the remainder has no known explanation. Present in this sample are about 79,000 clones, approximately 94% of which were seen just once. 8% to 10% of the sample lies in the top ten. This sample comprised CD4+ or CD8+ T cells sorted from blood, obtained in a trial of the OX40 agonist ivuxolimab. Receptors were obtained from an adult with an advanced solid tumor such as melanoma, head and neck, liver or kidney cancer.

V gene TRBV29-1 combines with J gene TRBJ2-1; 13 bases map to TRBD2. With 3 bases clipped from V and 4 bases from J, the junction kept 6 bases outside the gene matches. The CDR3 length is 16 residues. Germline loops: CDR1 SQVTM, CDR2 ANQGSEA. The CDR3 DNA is TGCAGCGTTGAGGGACTAGCGGGATTCGGATACAATGAGCAGTTCTTC. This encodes CSVEGLAGFGYNEQFF.

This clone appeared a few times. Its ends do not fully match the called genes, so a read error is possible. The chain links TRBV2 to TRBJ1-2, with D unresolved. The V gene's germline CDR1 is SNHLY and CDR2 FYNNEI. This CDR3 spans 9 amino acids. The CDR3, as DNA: TGTGCCAGCAGTGAAACGCCCATCTTC. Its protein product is CASSETPIF.

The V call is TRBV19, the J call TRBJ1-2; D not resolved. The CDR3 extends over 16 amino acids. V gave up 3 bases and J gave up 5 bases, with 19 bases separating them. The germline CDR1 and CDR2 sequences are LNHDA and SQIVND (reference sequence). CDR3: CASSIPGSRGSYGYTF. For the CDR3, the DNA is TGTGCCAGTAGTATCCCCGGTTCCCGAGGGTCTTATGGCTACACCTTC.

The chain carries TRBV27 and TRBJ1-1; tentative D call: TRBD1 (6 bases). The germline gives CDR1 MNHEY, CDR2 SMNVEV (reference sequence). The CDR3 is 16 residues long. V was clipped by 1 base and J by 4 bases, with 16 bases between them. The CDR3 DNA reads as TGTGCCAGCAGTTTATGGGGAGGGAGGGGGGCCACTGAAGCTTTCTTT. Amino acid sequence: CASSLWGGRGATEAFF.

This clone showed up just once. CDR3 DNA: TGTGCCAGCAGCAGCAGCCATGGAATAATCGATGAGCAGTTCTTC. Protein: CASSSSHGIIDEQFF. J is TRBJ2-1 and V is TRBV9; no clear D gene. The V end lost 4 bases, the J end lost 8 bases, and 19 bases lay between the germline ends. The CDR3 length is 15 residues. CDR1 is SGDLS and CDR2 is YYNGEE in the germline V gene.

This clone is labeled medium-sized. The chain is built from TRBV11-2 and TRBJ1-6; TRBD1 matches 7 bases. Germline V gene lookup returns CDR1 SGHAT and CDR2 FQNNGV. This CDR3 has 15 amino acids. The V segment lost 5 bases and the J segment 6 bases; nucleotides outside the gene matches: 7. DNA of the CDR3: TGTGCCAGCAGCCCCAGACAGGGATCTAATTCACCCCTCCACTTT. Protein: CASSPRQGSNSPLHF.

This CDR3 is CASSPANTGELFF. The CDR3 DNA follows: TGTGCCAGCAGCCCCGCGAACACCGGGGAGCTGTTTTTT. The chain couples TRBV14 to TRBJ2-2; no clear D gene. Germline V CDR1 and CDR2: SGHDN, FVKESK. The CDR3 has 13 amino acids. V lost 4 bases, J lost 0 bases, and 3 bases lay in between.

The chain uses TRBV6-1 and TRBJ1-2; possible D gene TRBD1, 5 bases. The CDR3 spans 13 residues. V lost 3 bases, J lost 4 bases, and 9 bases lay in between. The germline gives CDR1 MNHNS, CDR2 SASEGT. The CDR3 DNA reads TGTGCCAGCAGTGAGGGGGAGAGCTATGGCTACACCTTC. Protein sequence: CASSEGESYGYTF.

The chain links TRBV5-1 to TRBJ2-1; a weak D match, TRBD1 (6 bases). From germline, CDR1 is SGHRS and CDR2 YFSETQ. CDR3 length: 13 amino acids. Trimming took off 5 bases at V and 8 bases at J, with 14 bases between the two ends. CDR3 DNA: TGCGCCAGCAGAGTCAGGGGTGCGGATGAGCAGTTCTTC. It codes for CASRVRGADEQFF.

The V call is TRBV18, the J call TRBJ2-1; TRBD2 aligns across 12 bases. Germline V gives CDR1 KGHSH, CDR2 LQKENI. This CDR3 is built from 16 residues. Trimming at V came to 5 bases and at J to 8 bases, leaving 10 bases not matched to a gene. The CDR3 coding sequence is TGTGCCAGCTCAGCCACTAGCGGGGGGATACGGGATGAGCAGTTCTTC. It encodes CASSATSGGIRDEQFF. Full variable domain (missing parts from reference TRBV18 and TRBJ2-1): NAGVMQNPRHLVRRRGQEARLRCSPMKGHSHVYWYRQLPEEGLKFMVYLQKENIIDESGMPKERFSAEFPKEGPSILRIQQVVRGDSAAYFCASSATSGGIRDEQFFGPGTRLTVL.

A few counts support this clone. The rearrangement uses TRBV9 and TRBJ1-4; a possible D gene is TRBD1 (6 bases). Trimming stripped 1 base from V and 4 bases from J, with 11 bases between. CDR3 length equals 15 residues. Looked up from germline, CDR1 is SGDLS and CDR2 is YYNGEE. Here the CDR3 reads CASSVSGADNEKLFF. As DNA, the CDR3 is TGTGCCAGCAGCGTATCAGGGGCGGATAATGAAAAACTGTTTTTT.

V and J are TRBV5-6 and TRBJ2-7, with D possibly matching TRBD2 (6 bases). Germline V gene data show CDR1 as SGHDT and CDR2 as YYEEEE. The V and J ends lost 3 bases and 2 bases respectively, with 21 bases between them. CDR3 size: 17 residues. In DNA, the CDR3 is TGTGCCAGCAGCTCCCACCCAGGACGGAGGGTCGCCTACGAGCAGTACTTC. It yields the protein CASSSHPGRRVAYEQYF.

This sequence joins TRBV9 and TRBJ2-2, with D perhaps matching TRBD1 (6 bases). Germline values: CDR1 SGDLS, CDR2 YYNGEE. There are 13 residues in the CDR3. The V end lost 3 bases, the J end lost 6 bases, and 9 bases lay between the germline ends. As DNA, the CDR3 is TGTGCCAGCAGCGCTGGGGGCTCCGGGGAGCTGTTTTTT. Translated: CASSAGGSGELFF.

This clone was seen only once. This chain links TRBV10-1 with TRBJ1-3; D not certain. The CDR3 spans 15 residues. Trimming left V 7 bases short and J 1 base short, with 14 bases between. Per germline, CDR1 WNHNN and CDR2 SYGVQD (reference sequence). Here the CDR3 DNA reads TGCGCCAGCACGCAATCTCGGGGATCTGGAAACACCATATATTTT. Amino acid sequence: CASTQSRGSGNTIYF.

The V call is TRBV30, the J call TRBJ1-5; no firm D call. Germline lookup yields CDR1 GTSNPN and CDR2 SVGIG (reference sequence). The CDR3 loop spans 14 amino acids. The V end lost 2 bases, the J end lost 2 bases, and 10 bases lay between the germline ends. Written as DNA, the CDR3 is TGTGCCTGGAGTTTTTGGGGTCGCAATCAGCCCCAGCATTTT. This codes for CAWSFWGRNQPQHF. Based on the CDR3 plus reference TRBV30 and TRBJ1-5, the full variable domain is SQTIHQWPATLVQPVGSPLSLECTVEGTSNPNLYWYRQAAGRGLQLLFYSVGIGQISSEVPQNLSASRPQDRQFILSSKKLLLSDSGFYLCAWSFWGRNQPQHFGDGTRLSIL.

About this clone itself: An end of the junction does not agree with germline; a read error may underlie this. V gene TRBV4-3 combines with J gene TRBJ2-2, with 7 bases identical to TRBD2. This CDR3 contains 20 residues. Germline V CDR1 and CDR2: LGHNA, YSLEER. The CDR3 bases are TGCGCCAGCAGCGAAGAAGGTCCGCCCTCCAGCGGGGATAACACCGGGGAGCTGTTTTTT. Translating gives CASSEEGPPSSGDNTGELFF.

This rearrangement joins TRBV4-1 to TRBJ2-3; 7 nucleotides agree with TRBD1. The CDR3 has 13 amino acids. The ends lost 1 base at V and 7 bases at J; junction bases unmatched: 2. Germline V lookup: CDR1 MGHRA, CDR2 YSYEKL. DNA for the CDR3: TGCGCCAGCAGCCAAGGGGACAGAAATACGCAGTATTTT. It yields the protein CASSQGDRNTQYF.